This T cell receptor beta chain was captured in a study of T cells in localized non-small cell lung cancer. Libraries were prepared by immunoSEQ multiplex PCR; TCRdb keeps only in-frame clonotypes and omits some of them. Of about 40,000 clones listed, around 87% are singletons. The specimen was peripheral blood, collected before any cancer treatment. The TCR comes from a man aged 18-55 years with stage I lung adenocarcinoma.

DNA for the CDR3: TGTGCCAGCAGCTCCGGGACTAGTGGGGAGACCCAGTACTTC. Its protein is CASSSGTSGETQYF. The chain joins TRBV7-9 to TRBJ2-5, with 8 positions matching TRBD2. This CDR3 spans 14 amino acids. The germline V gene encodes CDR1 SEHNR and CDR2 FQNEAQ (reference sequence). J was trimmed by 5 bases and V by 4 bases; bases with no gene match: 6. The full variable domain, with the rest looked up from reference TRBV7-9 and TRBJ2-5, is DTGVSQNPRHKITKRGQNVTFRCDPISEHNRLYWYRQTLGQGPEFLTYFQNEAQLEKSRLLSDRFSAERPKGSFSTLEIQRTEQGDSAMYLCASSSGTSGETQYFGPGTRLLVL.